This is a list of T cell receptor beta chains from one sample in a study of CD8 T cells in Susac syndrome. TCRdb analysed the immunoSEQ multiplex PCR reads with MiXCR anew, one entry per CDR3 protein. The sample has around 170,000 distinct CDR3 sequences, 95% seen once. The specimen sequenced was CD4+ T cells from PBMCs. The receptors were sampled from a human donor with Susac syndrome. Each CDR3 is given with its conserved first and last residue. The D gene is left open where the match is weak. Expanded clones get a size class; other rows say once, few or many, or leave the size out.

.	.	TRBJ2-7	TRBV10-3	TGTGCCATCACCCGGGACGGAGGTTCCTACGAGCAGTACTTC	CAITRDGGSYEQYF
.	TRBD2	TRBJ2-5	TRBV30	TGTGCCTGGAGGCGGGGGTACCAAGAGACCCAGTACTTC	CAWRRGYQETQYF
.	TRBD1	TRBJ2-5	TRBV5-6	TGTGCCAGCAGCGTACCGGGACAGGGCTCCGAGACCCAGTACTTC	CASSVPGQGSETQYF
.	.	TRBJ1-5	TRBV27	TGTGCCAGCAGTTTATTCGGACCGCAGGGGACTCAGCCCCAGCATTTT	CASSLFGPQGTQPQHF
.	TRBD1	TRBJ2-5	TRBV30	TGTGCCTGGAGGCTCCCAGGGGGCGAGACCCAGTACTTC	CAWRLPGGETQYF
.	.	TRBJ2-7	TRBV4-1	TGCGCCAGCAGCCAAGACTTAGGGGCCCATCCCTACGAGCAGTACTTC	CASSQDLGAHPYEQYF
.	.	TRBJ2-3	TRBV6-5	TGTGCCAGCAGCTTGAAGAGGGAAAGCACGCAGTATTTT	CASSLKRESTQYF
.	.	TRBJ1-2	TRBV27	TGTGCCAGCAGTCCAACACCCGCTAACTATGGCTACACCTTC	CASSPTPANYGYTF
.	.	TRBJ1-5	TRBV12-3/TRBV12-4	TGTGCCAGCAGAACGGCATGGGGGGATAGCAATCAGCCCCAGCATTTT	CASRTAWGDSNQPQHF
.	TRBD2	TRBJ2-1	TRBV4-1	TGCGCCAGCAGCCAACCGGAGCGGGGGGCCTACAATGAGCAGTTCTTC	CASSQPERGAYNEQFF
once	TRBD1	TRBJ1-6	TRBV4-2	TGTGCCAGCAGCCAGGACAGGAGCTCCTATAATTCACCCCTCCACTTT	CASSQDRSSYNSPLHF
.	.	TRBJ2-3	TRBV7-8	TGTGCCAGCAGCTTAGATCTGAGCTCGCAGTATTTT	CASSLDLSSQYF
.	.	TRBJ1-1	TRBV3-1	TGTGCCAGCAGCCAAGTAGTTCGGGAAACTGAAGCTTTCTTT	CASSQVVRETEAFF
.	.	TRBJ1-6	TRBV30	TGTGCCTGGACGGGCAGTAATTCACCCCTCCACTTT	CAWTGSNSPLHF
.	.	TRBJ2-7	TRBV29-1	TGCAGCGTGCGACAAAGCTACGAGCAGTACTTC	CSVRQSYEQYF
.	.	TRBJ2-7	TRBV7-2	TGTGCCAGCAGCCCCAGCGTACCCTACGAGCAGTACTTC	CASSPSVPYEQYF
.	.	TRBJ2-5	TRBV7-2	TGTGCCAGCAGCTTAAGGGCGGGGCCACAAGAGACCCAGTACTTC	CASSLRAGPQETQYF
.	.	TRBJ1-5	TRBV29-1	TGCAGCGGAACACAGGGCCCCAATCAGCCCCAGCATTTT	CSGTQGPNQPQHF
.	.	TRBJ1-5	TRBV30	TGTGCCTGGAGTCGTACCTTTGGAGGGCTGCAGCAAGGTAACAATCAGCCCCAGCATTTT	CAWSRTFGGLQQGNNQPQHF
.	.	TRBJ2-5	TRBV19	TGTGCCAGTAGTAAGGGGGGGGCCCAAGAGACCCAGTACTTC	CASSKGGAQETQYF
.	.	TRBJ1-1	TRBV25-1	TGTGCCAGCACCCCGAAGGGGAGGGAGTCAGTCGCTGAAGCTTTCTTT	CASTPKGRESVAEAFF
.	.	TRBJ2-7	TRBV30	TGTGCCTGGAGAGAAGCCGGGGTTCCCTCCTACGAGCAGTACTTC	CAWREAGVPSYEQYF
.	.	TRBJ2-5	TRBV20-1	TGCAGTGCCGCCGGGCGGGGTCCCGAGACCCAGTACTTC	CSAAGRGPETQYF
.	.	TRBJ2-7	TRBV30	TGTGCCTGGAGTGTAACAGGCCGTGACGAGCAGTACTTC	CAWSVTGRDEQYF
.	TRBD1	TRBJ2-7	TRBV7-6	TGTGCCAGCAGCTCAGGGACAGCTGGACCCTACGAGCAGTACTTC	CASSSGTAGPYEQYF
.	.	TRBJ2-1	TRBV30	TGTGCCTGGAGTGTAGGGGGGGCGAATGAGCAGTTCTTC	CAWSVGGANEQFF
.	.	TRBJ2-4	TRBV15	TGTGCCACCAGCAGGGACGGGGACATTCAGTACTTC	CATSRDGDIQYF
.	TRBD1	TRBJ1-1	TRBV27	TGTGCCAGCAGTGGCGCGGCAGGGGGGTCGGAGGCTTTCTTT	CASSGAAGGSEAFF
.	.	TRBJ1-4	TRBV19	TGTGCCAGTAGACCGGGACAACGTTATGAAAAACTGTTTTTT	CASRPGQRYEKLFF
.	.	TRBJ1-2	TRBV30	TGTGCCTGGAGTGCACTAAACCTGCAAGTATATGGCTACACCTTC	CAWSALNLQVYGYTF
once	TRBD1	TRBJ1-5	TRBV12-3/TRBV12-4	TGTGCCAGCAGTTCTCACAGGGGAAGTGTCAATCAGCCCCAGCATTTT	CASSSHRGSVNQPQHF
.	.	TRBJ2-1	TRBV19	TGTGCCAGTAGTATTGGGATAAACATCAGGGGCTCCTACAATGAGCAGTTCTTC	CASSIGINIRGSYNEQFF
.	TRBD2	TRBJ2-3	TRBV5-1	TGCGCCAGCAGTGCAGCGGGGGGAGCAGATACGCAGTATTTT	CASSAAGGADTQYF
.	TRBD1	TRBJ2-7	TRBV5-4	TGTGCCAGCAGCTACCGACCGGGACAGGGAGCCTACGAGCAGTACTTC	CASSYRPGQGAYEQYF
few	TRBD1	TRBJ2-2	TRBV18	TGTGCCAGCTCATGGAGACAGGGCGAGCTGTTTTTT	CASSWRQGELFF
.	.	TRBJ1-1	TRBV6-5	TGTGCCAGCAGTGAGACGTACGCCACTGAAGCTTTCTTT	CASSETYATEAFF
.	.	TRBJ2-1	TRBV2	TGTGCCAGCACGCCAATGGAGAGCTCCTACAATGAGCAGTTCTTC	CASTPMESSYNEQFF
.	TRBD2	TRBJ2-3	TRBV29-1	TGCAGCGTTGAAGGAGGAGGAGAGCGGGGGGTCACAGATACGCAGTATTTT	CSVEGGGERGVTDTQYF
once	.	TRBJ2-5	TRBV29-1	TGCAGCGTTGGAATGAACACCCAGTACTTC	CSVGMNTQYF
.	.	TRBJ2-7	TRBV30	TGTGCCTGGAGGGACAGAGCCTACGAGCAGTACTTC	CAWRDRAYEQYF
.	TRBD2	TRBJ2-7	TRBV20-1	TGCAGTGCTAGAGATCTCAGGGCGGGGGGATTCTCCTACGAGCAGTACTTC	CSARDLRAGGFSYEQYF
.	.	TRBJ2-7	TRBV30	TGTGCCTGGACCCGACTGAGCGGACCCTACGAGCAGTACTTC	CAWTRLSGPYEQYF
.	.	TRBJ2-1	TRBV5-4	TGTGCCAGCAGCCGGGTAGGTCAGGGTGAGCAGTTCTTC	CASSRVGQGEQFF
.	.	TRBJ2-7	TRBV2	TGTGCCAGCAGTGAAGATGGCCCTTCCTACGAGCAGTACTTC	CASSEDGPSYEQYF
.	.	TRBJ2-5	TRBV5-6	TGTGCCAGCAGCTTGGAGAGCCTAGCGCCTACTTCTTACCAAGAGACCCAGTACTTC	CASSLESLAPTSYQETQYF
.	.	TRBJ1-1	TRBV12-3/TRBV12-4	TGTGCCAGCAGTTTACAGGGCAGGGGCACTGAAGCTTTCTTT	CASSLQGRGTEAFF
.	.	TRBJ2-7	TRBV14	TGTGCCAGCAGCCAAGCCCTAACAGGTGTCGGCGAGCAGTACTTC	CASSQALTGVGEQYF
.	.	TRBJ1-1	TRBV6-5	TGTGCCAGCAGTTCTCCCAGCGGGGGGGGTGAAGCTTTCTTT	CASSSPSGGGEAFF
.	.	TRBJ2-3	TRBV6-1	TGTGCCAGCAGTGAGACCTTCACAGATACGCAGTATTTT	CASSETFTDTQYF
.	.	TRBJ1-2	TRBV2	TGTGCCAGCAAGACGCTAAGGGACGGCTACACCTTC	CASKTLRDGYTF
.	.	TRBJ1-2	TRBV12-3/TRBV12-4	TGTGCCAGCAGTTTAACCACTTCCCCGCCCACCTTC	CASSLTTSPPTF
.	.	TRBJ2-7	TRBV7-8	TGTGCCAGCAGCACAAACAGCTACGAGCAGTACTTC	CASSTNSYEQYF
.	.	TRBJ1-2	TRBV28	TGTGCCAGCAGTTTCCCTACAGGGCCAGACACCTTC	CASSFPTGPDTF
.	.	TRBJ2-2	TRBV6-5	TGTGCCAGCAGTTACTCGATAGCCAGGATGAACACCGGGGAGCTGTTTTTT	CASSYSIARMNTGELFF
.	.	TRBJ2-7	TRBV7-2	TGTGCCAGCAGCTTAGACAGAGCCTACGAGCAGTACTTC	CASSLDRAYEQYF
.	TRBD2	TRBJ2-1	TRBV9	TGTGCCAGCAGCGTAACATCTAGCGGGGGGGGTGATGAGCAGTTCTTC	CASSVTSSGGGDEQFF
.	TRBD1	TRBJ2-3	TRBV24-1	TGTGCCACTTGTCCGGGACAGGGGCCCCCGTGGCAGTATTTT	CATCPGQGPPWQYF
.	TRBD1	TRBJ1-2	TRBV5-1	TGCGCCAGCAGCCAGGACAGGGCCTATGGCTACACCTTC	CASSQDRAYGYTF
.	.	TRBJ1-5	TRBV3-1	TGTGCCAGCAGCCAAGTCCAGGGTCGGCAGCCCCAGCATTTT	CASSQVQGRQPQHF
.	TRBD2	TRBJ2-3	TRBV5-4	TGTGCCAGCAGCCCCCGGAAACAACTAGCGGGAGGGACAGATACGCAGTATTTT	CASSPRKQLAGGTDTQYF